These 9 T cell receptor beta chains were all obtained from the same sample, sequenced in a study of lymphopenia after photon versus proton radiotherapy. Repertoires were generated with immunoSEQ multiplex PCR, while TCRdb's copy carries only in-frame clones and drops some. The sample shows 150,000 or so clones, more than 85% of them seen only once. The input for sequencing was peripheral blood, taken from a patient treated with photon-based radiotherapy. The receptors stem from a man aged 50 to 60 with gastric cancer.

This CDR3 is CASRGTGVSYEQYF. As DNA, the CDR3 is TGTGCCAGCAGGGGGACAGGGGTCTCCTACGAGCAGTACTTC. The J gene is TRBJ2-7, the V gene TRBV6-6, with TRBD1 matching 10 bases. Germline assignment: CDR1 MNHNY and CDR2 SVGAGI (reference sequence). The CDR3 has 14 amino acids. V lost 6 bases and J lost 0; bases outside the gene matches: 2.

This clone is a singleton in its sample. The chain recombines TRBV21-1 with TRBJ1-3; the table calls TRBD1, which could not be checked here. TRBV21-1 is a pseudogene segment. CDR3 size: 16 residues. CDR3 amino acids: CASSKVETGIGNTIYF. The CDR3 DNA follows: TGTGCCAGCAGCAAAGTGGAGACAGGGATTGGAAACACCATATATTTT.

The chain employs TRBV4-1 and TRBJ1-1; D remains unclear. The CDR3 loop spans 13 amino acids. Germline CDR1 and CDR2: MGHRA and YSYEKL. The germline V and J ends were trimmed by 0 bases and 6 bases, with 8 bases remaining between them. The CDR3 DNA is TGCGCCAGCAGCCAAGATCGAGGGTCTGAAGCTTTCTTT. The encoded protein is CASSQDRGSEAFF.

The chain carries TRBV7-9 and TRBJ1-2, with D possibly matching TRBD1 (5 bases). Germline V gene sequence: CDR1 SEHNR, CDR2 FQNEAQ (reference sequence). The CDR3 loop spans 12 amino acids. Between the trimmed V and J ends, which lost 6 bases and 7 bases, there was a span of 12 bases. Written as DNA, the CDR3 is TGTGCCAGCAGGCGGACACTAGTTGGCTACACCTTC. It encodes CASRRTLVGYTF.

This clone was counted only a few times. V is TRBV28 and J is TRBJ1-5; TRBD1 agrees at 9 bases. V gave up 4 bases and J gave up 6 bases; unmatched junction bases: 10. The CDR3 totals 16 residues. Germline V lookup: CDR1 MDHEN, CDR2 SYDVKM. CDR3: CASSSFRGQGFQPQHF. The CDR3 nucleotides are TGTGCCAGCAGTTCCTTCCGGGGACAGGGTTTTCAGCCCCAGCATTTT. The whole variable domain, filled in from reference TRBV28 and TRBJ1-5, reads DVKVTQSSRYLVKRTGEKVFLECVQDMDHENMFWYRQDPGLGLRLIYFSYDVKMKEKGDIPEGYSVSREKKERFSLILESASTNQTSMYLCASSSFRGQGFQPQHFGDGTRLSIL.

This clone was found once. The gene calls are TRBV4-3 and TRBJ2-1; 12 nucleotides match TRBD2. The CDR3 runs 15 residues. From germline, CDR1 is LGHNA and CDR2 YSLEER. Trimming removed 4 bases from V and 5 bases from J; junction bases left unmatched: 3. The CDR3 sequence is CASSPGTSGHNEQFF. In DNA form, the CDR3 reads TGCGCCAGCAGCCCAGGGACTAGCGGGCACAATGAGCAGTTCTTC.

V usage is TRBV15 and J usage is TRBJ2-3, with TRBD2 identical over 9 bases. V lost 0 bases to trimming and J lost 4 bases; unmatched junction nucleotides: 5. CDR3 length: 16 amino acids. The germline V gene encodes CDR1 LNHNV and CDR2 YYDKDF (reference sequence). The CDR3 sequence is CATSRDRAGGPDTQYF. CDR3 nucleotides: TGTGCCACCAGCAGAGATCGGGCGGGGGGGCCAGATACGCAGTATTTT.

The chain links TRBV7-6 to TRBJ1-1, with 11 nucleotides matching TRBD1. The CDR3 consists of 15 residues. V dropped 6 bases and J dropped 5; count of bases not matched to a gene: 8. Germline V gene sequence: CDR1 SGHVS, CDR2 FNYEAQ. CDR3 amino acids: CASRRYGTGGTEAFF. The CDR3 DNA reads TGTGCCAGCAGGCGGTACGGGACAGGGGGAACTGAAGCTTTCTTT.

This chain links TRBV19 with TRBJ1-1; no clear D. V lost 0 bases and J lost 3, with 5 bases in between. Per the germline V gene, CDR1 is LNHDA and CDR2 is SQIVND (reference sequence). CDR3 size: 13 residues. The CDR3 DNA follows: TGTGCCAGTAGTATAGATACGGACACTGAAGCTTTCTTT. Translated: CASSIDTDTEAFF.